What follows describes a single T cell receptor beta chain. The data stem from a study of blood T cell repertoires in COVID-19. Whole-study context: Samples came from the United States, Italy and Spain, spanning acute and convalescent COVID-19. Sources were T cells, B-cell-depleted T cells, or PBMCs; the material itself was cDNA or gDNA.

The CDR3 sequence is 14 residues long. Germline-derived CDR1 and CDR2 are MNHEY and SVGAGI. The V and J ends lost 2 bases and 6 bases, in that order; junction bases with no gene match: 6. Clones were read by immunoSEQ multiplex PCR, and TCRdb kept only the in-frame ones, dropping some. This table has roughly 200,000 clones, approximately 87% appearing once. This chain uses TRBV6-5 with TRBJ1-1; 7 bases map to TRBD1. This TCR came from a man between 60 and 75 years old who had recovered from COVID-19. The source material was peripheral blood. DNA for the CDR3: TGTGCCAGCAGTTACGACAGGGTTTCATCTGAAGCTTTCTTT. Its protein is CASSYDRVSSEAFF.